These 26 T cell receptor beta chains share one sample of origin, sequenced in a study of T-cell memory formation after mild COVID-19. MiXCR was run by TCRdb on the 5' RACE reads, yielding one entry per CDR3 protein. The sample has 110,000 to 150,000 distinct CDR3 sequences, about 14% seen once. Sample: PBMCs or a T cell subset sorted from them (not recorded which). The receptors were gathered from an adult woman who had mild COVID-19 (a few samples of this study predate the infection). Cell type and time point are not known.

The chain couples TRBV2 to TRBJ2-7; D could derive from TRBD1 or TRBD2 (5 bases each). Germline CDR1 is SNHLY and CDR2 is FYNNEI. This CDR3 is 11 amino acids long. With 3 bases removed from V and 5 bases from J, the gap between germline ends came to 5 bases. This CDR3 is CASSEGHEQYF. The CDR3 DNA reads TGTGCCAGCAGTGAGGGACACGAGCAGTACTTC.

The J gene is TRBJ2-3, the V gene TRBV6-5; D gene unclear. Germline assignment: CDR1 MNHEY and CDR2 SVGAGI. The CDR3 is 15 amino acids. Trimming left V 0 bases short and J 2 bases short, with 9 bases between. The CDR3, as DNA: TGTGCCAGCAGTTACTCGATAGTCAACACAGATACGCAGTATTTT. Translation: CASSYSIVNTDTQYF.

This clonotype was detected a few times. J is TRBJ2-7 and V is TRBV12-3 or TRBV12-4; D is unresolved. The CDR3 length is 13 residues. Trimming pared 5 bases from V and 2 bases from J, leaving 10 bases between. CDR3 region: CASSPEVTYEQYF. In nucleotides, the CDR3 is TGTGCCAGCAGTCCCGAGGTGACCTACGAGCAGTACTTC.

This clonotype was counted only a few times. The genes are TRBV7-6 and TRBJ2-1; D could derive from TRBD1 or TRBD2 (5 bases each). The germline gives CDR1 SGHVS, CDR2 FNYEAQ. Trimming took off 5 bases at V and 3 bases at J, with 11 bases between the two ends. The CDR3 extends over 14 amino acids. CDR3 DNA: TGTGCCAGCAGCCGGGCAGGGAGCTACAATGAGCAGTTCTTC. Protein product: CASSRAGSYNEQFF.

The chain is built from TRBV5-4 and TRBJ1-1, with D possibly matching TRBD1 (5 bases). There are 12 residues in the CDR3. V shed 5 bases and J shed 6 bases, with 11 bases lying between them. CDR1 is SGHNT and CDR2 is YYREEE in the germline V gene (reference sequence). The CDR3 protein is CASSPGSSEAFF. CDR3 sequence (DNA): TGTGCCAGCAGTCCAGGGTCCTCTGAAGCTTTCTTT.

The CDR3 region has the DNA TGTGCCAGCAGTGAACGCAGGGGGCATTCCTATAATTCACCCCTCCACTTT. Its translation is CASSERRGHSYNSPLHF. The V and J genes are TRBV2 and TRBJ1-6; the match to TRBD1 covers 8 bases. V lost 2 bases, J lost 1 base, and 4 bases stayed unmatched. The CDR3 is 17 residues long. The germline V gene encodes CDR1 SNHLY and CDR2 FYNNEI.

This clonotype has more than one count but fewer than ten. The rearrangement links TRBV4-2 to TRBJ2-1; 9 bases map to TRBD2. The V segment lost 0 bases and the J segment 2 bases; nucleotides outside the gene matches: 2. Germline V lookup: CDR1 LGHNA, CDR2 YNFKEQ. CDR3 size: 16 residues. CDR3 protein: CASSQDAGGTYNEQFF. CDR3 DNA: TGTGCCAGCAGCCAAGATGCGGGGGGGACCTACAATGAGCAGTTCTTC.

In DNA form, the CDR3 reads TGTGCCAGCAGTCGACTAGCGGGGGATCTTTCCTACGAGCAGTACTTC. The encoded protein is CASSRLAGDLSYEQYF. The rearrangement uses TRBV6-6 and TRBJ2-7; TRBD2 aligns across 12 bases. V gave up 5 bases and J gave up 1 base; unmatched junction bases: 6. This CDR3 is built from 16 residues. The germline gives CDR1 MNHNY, CDR2 SVGAGI (reference sequence).

This clonotype showed up just a few times. This chain links TRBV6-5 with TRBJ2-1, with D possibly matching TRBD1 (6 bases). This CDR3 has 14 residues. The germline gives CDR1 MNHEY, CDR2 SVGAGI. V was trimmed by 2 bases and J by 8 bases, leaving 13 bases between them. The CDR3 protein is CASSYTGLRDEQFF. As DNA, the CDR3 is TGTGCCAGCAGTTACACAGGGCTAAGGGATGAGCAGTTCTTC.

The J gene is TRBJ2-7, the V gene TRBV4-1, with TRBD2 identical over 12 bases. Losses at the gene ends were 2 bases for V and 4 bases for J; bases not matched to a gene: 3. Germline values: CDR1 MGHRA, CDR2 YSYEKL. The CDR3 runs 15 residues. The CDR3 sequence: CASSQSTSGGYEQYF. DNA for the CDR3: TGCGCCAGCAGCCAATCGACTAGCGGGGGATACGAGCAGTACTTC.

The chain combines TRBV12-3 or TRBV12-4 with TRBJ1-2, with 7 bases matching TRBD1. With V trimmed by 5 bases and J by 2 bases, 8 bases remained unmatched. This CDR3 region has 15 residues. The CDR3 DNA is TGTGCCAGCAGTCCCTCCGGACAGGAGAACTATGGCTACACCTTC. Translating gives CASSPSGQENYGYTF.

The sample holds a few counts of this clonotype. This rearrangement joins TRBV10-2 to TRBJ2-7; D perhaps matches TRBD2 (6 bases). V was clipped by 4 bases and J by 3 bases, with 10 bases between them. The CDR3 is 13 residues long. From germline, CDR1 is WSHSY and CDR2 SAAADI. CDR3: CASSVYGGYEQYF. The CDR3 DNA reads as TGCGCCAGCAGTGTATACGGGGGCTACGAGCAGTACTTC.

This chain links TRBV7-9 with TRBJ2-7; weak D call: TRBD2 (6 bases). CDR1 and CDR2 (germline): SEHNR, FQNEAQ (reference sequence). V gave up 1 base and J gave up 3 bases, with 7 bases separating them. This CDR3 has 13 amino acids. CDR3 protein: CASSLVADYEQYF. CDR3 bases: TGTGCCAGCAGCTTAGTAGCGGACTACGAGCAGTACTTC.

This chain links TRBV15 with TRBJ1-2; TRBD1 is a possible D gene (6 bases). The V gene's germline CDR1 is LNHNV and CDR2 YYDKDF (reference sequence). The V end was cut by 1 base, the J end by 2 bases, with 11 bases between. This CDR3 has 15 residues. CDR3 DNA sequence: TGTGCCACCAGCAGAGCCGGGACACGGAACTATGGCTACACCTTC. Translated: CATSRAGTRNYGYTF.

The rearrangement links TRBV5-1 to TRBJ2-7; 7 bases map to TRBD1. V shed 4 bases, J shed 7 bases, and the junction held 11 bases outside the gene matches. Per germline, CDR1 SGHRS and CDR2 YFSETQ. This CDR3 spans 14 amino acids. The CDR3 spells CASSPGTATEEQYF. Here the CDR3 DNA reads TGCGCCAGCAGCCCCGGGACAGCCACCGAGGAGCAGTACTTC.

The chain couples TRBV7-9 to TRBJ1-5; D possibly corresponds to TRBD1 (6 bases). The V gene's germline CDR1 is SEHNR and CDR2 FQNEAQ (reference sequence). V was clipped by 5 bases and J by 5 bases, with 13 bases between them. The CDR3 consists of 14 residues. CDR3 sequence (DNA): TGTGCCAGCAGCCGTTTGGGGGCCGATCAGCCCCAGCATTTT. The encoded protein is CASSRLGADQPQHF.

The chain joins TRBV7-3 to TRBJ2-7, with 8 bases matching TRBD1. CDR1 is SGHTA and CDR2 is FQGTGA in the germline V gene. The J segment lost 3 bases and the V segment lost 5 bases, leaving 9 bases of the junction unmatched. The CDR3 consists of 15 residues. DNA for the CDR3: TGTGCCAGCAGCGCCTGGACAGGGACGATCTACGAGCAGTACTTC. This encodes CASSAWTGTIYEQYF.

This clonotype occurred a few times. The chain combines TRBV12-3 or TRBV12-4 with TRBJ2-1; 11 bases align to TRBD2. The CDR3 is made up of 17 amino acids. V trimming: 0 bases; J trimming: 8 bases; junction bases outside the gene matches: 9. The CDR3 coding sequence is TGTGCCAGCAGTTTAGCGCCCACTAGCGGGAGAATGCATGAGCAGTTCTTC. It is translated as CASSLAPTSGRMHEQFF.

This clonotype has only a few counts. The V gene is TRBV27, the J gene TRBJ1-1; possibly TRBD1 for D (6 bases). There are 13 residues in the CDR3. V dropped 6 bases and J dropped 7 bases, with 15 bases sitting between them. Looked up from germline, CDR1 is MNHEY and CDR2 is SMNVEV (reference sequence). The CDR3, as DNA: TGTGCCAGCAGCCTAAGGGGGGGGTATGAAGCTTTCTTT. Protein sequence: CASSLRGGYEAFF.

This clonotype was picked up one time. The gene calls are TRBV9 and TRBJ2-5, with D perhaps being TRBD1 or TRBD2 (6 bases each). The CDR3 sequence is 14 residues long. Trimming pared 2 bases from V and 5 bases from J, leaving 13 bases between. Germline V gene sequence: CDR1 SGDLS, CDR2 YYNGEE. The CDR3 sequence: CASSVEGGRETQYF. The CDR3 bases are TGTGCCAGCAGCGTGGAGGGGGGTAGGGAGACCCAGTACTTC.

At least ten counts were recorded for this clonotype. The V and J genes are TRBV7-9 and TRBJ1-5; D unresolved. The CDR3 runs 13 residues. Germline V gives CDR1 SEHNR, CDR2 FQNEAQ (reference sequence). V dropped 5 bases and J dropped 7 bases, with 12 bases sitting between them. CDR3 protein: CASSQDSEQPQHF. The CDR3 DNA reads TGTGCCAGCAGCCAAGACTCAGAGCAGCCCCAGCATTTT.

This clonotype was seen only a few times. This chain connects TRBV7-9 to TRBJ2-3; no reliable D call. Trimming cost V 3 bases and J 10 bases, with 8 bases left between them. The germline gives CDR1 SEHNR, CDR2 FQNEAQ (reference sequence). CDR3 length: 11 amino acids. For the CDR3, the DNA is TGTGCCAGCAGCTTGGTAGAGGCGCAGTATTTT. As protein: CASSLVEAQYF. Full variable domain (missing parts from reference TRBV7-9 and TRBJ2-3): DTGVSQNPRHKITKRGQNVTFRCDPISEHNRLYWYRQTLGQGPEFLTYFQNEAQLEKSRLLSDRFSAERPKGSFSTLEIQRTEQGDSAMYLCASSLVEAQYFGPGTRLTVL.

The V gene is TRBV7-6, the J gene TRBJ2-5; a weak D match, TRBD2 (6 bases). Between the trimmed V and J ends, which lost 5 bases and 5 bases, there was a span of 15 bases. The CDR3 is made up of 14 amino acids. CDR1 and CDR2 from the germline V gene are SGHVS and FNYEAQ. CDR3 coding DNA: TGTGCCAGCAGCCAATATGGCGGGACGGAGACCCAGTACTTC. Translating it yields CASSQYGGTETQYF.

The V and J genes are TRBV9 and TRBJ1-1; 7 positions match TRBD1. V was clipped by 2 bases and J by 3 bases; unmatched bases: 4. The CDR3 loop spans 14 amino acids. Per germline, CDR1 SGDLS and CDR2 YYNGEE. In nucleotides, the CDR3 is TGTGCCAGCAGCGTTGGGACAGCCTACACTGAAGCTTTCTTT. Encoded protein: CASSVGTAYTEAFF. The full variable domain, completed using reference TRBV9 and TRBJ1-1, is DSGVTQTPKHLITATGQRVTLRCSPRSGDLSVYWYQQSLDQGLQFLIQYYNGEERAKGNILERFSAQQFPDLHSELNLSSLELGDSALYFCASSVGTAYTEAFFGQGTRLTVV.

This clonotype was seen many times. V usage is TRBV6-5 and J usage is TRBJ2-2; TRBD2 matches 9 bases. Unmatched junction bases numbered 6, after V lost 0 bases and J lost 4 bases. The CDR3 has 17 residues. CDR1 and CDR2 (germline): MNHEY, SVGAGI. CDR3: CASSYSIAGEGTGELFF. In DNA form, the CDR3 reads TGTGCCAGCAGTTACTCGATAGCGGGGGAGGGCACCGGGGAGCTGTTTTTT.

This sequence joins TRBV29-1 and TRBJ2-7; a weak D match, TRBD2 (6 bases). The V and J ends lost 4 bases and 3 bases respectively, with 19 bases between them. The germline CDR1 and CDR2 sequences are SQVTM and ANQGSEA. CDR3 size: 15 residues. In DNA, the CDR3 is TGCAGCGTTGTGGGGAGTGAGGGGACTTACTACGAGCAGTACTTC. Amino acid sequence: CSVVGSEGTYYEQYF.